The sequence of this T cell receptor (beta chain) was determined in a study of cytomegalovirus exposure and HLA in healthy donors. The study's findings and limits: For most TCR beta V segments, an earlier analysis put the productive rate at about 87% or about 30% of the time. What TCR beta sequences reportedly achieved was accurate prediction of HLA-A and HLA-B alleles in most subjects. The study dropped some indistinguishable V segments, TRBV6-2 and TRBV6-3 among them. Over 150 TCR beta chains were listed as cytomegalovirus-associated.

PCR involved 60 Vbeta and 13 Jbeta primers. Assay used: immunoSEQ multiplex PCR; TCRdb lists only in-frame clones, some missing. The top ten hold around 8.3% of the sample, which has roughly 180,000 clones, roughly 73% seen once. Trimming took off 4 bases at V and 5 bases at J, with 15 bases between the two ends. The CDR3 is 14 residues long. CDR1 and CDR2 (germline): SGHRS, YFSETQ. Points on this clone: Its target is not known. Other DNA sequences from this sample encode an identical CDR3 as well.

This TCR was recovered from a woman aged 40 to 50 in good health and CMV-seropositive. The chain has TRBV5-1 and TRBJ2-5; maybe TRBD1 (6 bases). Sequencing input: PBMCs. In DNA, the CDR3 is TGCGCCAGCAGCCCTCGGGACATGGGGGAGACCCAGTACTTC. Translated, it gives CASSPRDMGETQYF.